Each of the 24 T cell receptor delta chains below was sequenced from the same sample in a study of gamma-delta T cells after stem cell transplantation. TCRdb processed the RT-PCR reads again with the CATT caller. This table has under 1,500 delta-chain clones, roughly 5.6% appearing once. The specimen sequenced was gamma-delta T cells. These TCRs come from a human donor. It is not recorded whose cells these are; they may come from a transplant donor.

This clone was recorded a few times. TCRdb has a much larger clone's protein, which differs at residue 10 from the translation of this DNA, likely because of a read error; what is shown is the protein translated from the DNA. V and J are TRDV1 and TRDJ1, with 7 bases aligning to TRDD3. The V segment lost 7 bases and the J segment 0 bases; nucleotides outside the gene matches: 20. CDR1 and CDR2 from the germline V gene are TSWWSYY and QGS. CDR3 size: 19 residues. The CDR3 is CALVDQGGISLINTDKLIF. In nucleotides, the CDR3 is TGTGCTCTTGTGGACCAAGGGGGGATTAGTCTGATAAACACCGATAAACTCATCTTT.

This clone was counted a few times. An end of the junction does not agree with germline; a read error may underlie this. The sample has other DNA sequences that encode this CDR3 too. This chain uses TRDV1 with TRDJ1; tentative D call: TRDD3 (5 bases). CDR1 and CDR2 from the germline V gene are TSWWSYY and QGS. This CDR3 spans 19 amino acids. The CDR3: CALGELEGLLTDYTDKLTF. The CDR3 DNA reads TGTGCTCTTGGGGAACTAGAGGGATTACTGACCGATTACACCGATAAACTCACCTTT.

This clone counts as large. The CDR3 here is CALGEHSKLHYWGTPILTDKLIF. CDR3 nucleotides: TGTGCTCTTGGGGAACATAGTAAGCTACACTACTGGGGGACCCCCATACTGACCGATAAACTCATCTTT. The chain combines TRDV1 with TRDJ1, with 9 bases fitting TRDD3. V trimming: 1 base; J trimming: 2 bases; junction bases outside the gene matches: 26. The CDR3 length is 23 residues. Germline V lookup: CDR1 TSWWSYY, CDR2 QGS.

This clone is large (0.1 to 1%) in the sample. The CDR3 DNA reads TGTGCTCTTGGGGAAGAGGGCGTACTGGGGGATACGGCCGATAAACTCATCTTT. Translated: CALGEEGVLGDTADKLIF. The chain has TRDV1 and TRDJ1, with 13 nucleotides matching TRDD3. V trimming: 2 bases; J trimming: 3 bases; junction bases outside the gene matches: 9. Germline CDR1 is TSWWSYY and CDR2 is QGS. The CDR3 is 18 residues long.

A remark on this clone: Since a far larger clone is one base different, this is likely a read error. The chain has TRDV1 and TRDJ1; TRDD3 agrees at 9 bases. Germline lookup yields CDR1 TSWWSYY and CDR2 QGS. CDR3 length equals 21 residues. CDR3 region: CALGNKALGIRGLPLTDKPIF. Here the CDR3 DNA reads TGTGCTCTTGGGAATAAAGCCCTGGGGATACGGGGGTTGCCACTAACCGATAAACCCATCTTT.

Worth noting for this clone: A read error likely explains why the TCRdb protein, taken from a much larger clone, differs from this DNA's translation at residue 5; the protein shown is translated from the DNA. This rearrangement joins TRDV1 to TRDJ1; the match to TRDD2 covers 7 bases. The CDR3 is 20 amino acids. The J segment lost 0 bases and the V segment lost 4 bases, leaving 20 bases of the junction unmatched. Per the germline V gene, CDR1 is TSWWSYY and CDR2 is QGS. This CDR3 reads CALGGFRFLLPGNYTDKLIF. The CDR3 DNA reads as TGTGCTCTTGGGGGTTTCAGATTCCTCCTTCCTGGGAATTACACCGATAAACTCATCTTT.

This clone is termed large (0.1 to 1%). This same CDR3 is encoded by further DNA sequences in the sample. The V gene is TRDV1, the J gene TRDJ1, with D hard to call. The germline V and J ends were trimmed by 2 bases and 3 bases, with 22 bases remaining between them. Germline CDR1 and CDR2: TSWWSYY and QGS. The CDR3 contains 18 residues. The CDR3 nucleotides read TGTGCTCTTGGGGAAGGAGTTCCCATTCCGACGCCTTCCGATAAACTCATCTTT. Protein sequence: CALGEGVPIPTPSDKLIF.

This clone was seen only a few times. A far bigger clonotype differs at one base, so this is likely a read error. The chain couples TRDV2 to TRDJ1; 9 nucleotides match TRDD3. The CDR3 runs to 17 residues. Trimming removed 2 bases from V and 0 bases from J; junction bases left unmatched: 9. The germline CDR1 and CDR2 sequences are GEAIGNYY and EKD. This CDR3 reads CACDILGEGRYTDKLIF. The CDR3 DNA reads TGTGCCTGTGACATACTGGGGGAGGGGCGGTACACCGATAAACTCATCTTT.

By sample share, this clone is medium-sized. An end of the junction differs from the germline gene, which may be a read error. The chain couples TRDV1 to TRDJ1, with D perhaps being TRDD2 or TRDD3 (7 bases each). Germline CDR1 reads TSWWSYY; CDR2 reads QGS. The CDR3 covers 21 residues. This chain's CDR3 is CALGELSLPWLLVGDTDQLIF. CDR3 DNA: TGTGCTCTTGGAGAACTTAGCCTTCCTTGGCTGCTGGTGGGGGACACCGATCAACTCATCTTT.

Judged by abundance, this clone is medium-sized. The chain employs TRDV1 and TRDJ1, with D possibly called TRDD2 or TRDD3 (9 bases each). The CDR3 has 21 residues. Per the germline V gene, CDR1 is TSWWSYY and CDR2 is QGS. V dropped 3 bases and J dropped 3 bases, with 32 bases sitting between them. In DNA form, the CDR3 reads TGTGCTCTTGGGGAGCAATGGCCTTCCTACCATCTGGGGGATGGTTCCGATAAACTCATCTTT. Its protein product is CALGEQWPSYHLGDGSDKLIF.

This clone is large within its sample. At the DNA level, this CDR3 is encoded by other sequences in the same sample as well. The chain has TRDV1 and TRDJ1; 8 nucleotides agree with TRDD3. Germline CDR1 reads TSWWSYY; CDR2 reads QGS. Unmatched junction bases numbered 18, after V lost 0 bases and J lost 0 bases. The CDR3 contains 21 residues. The CDR3 DNA sequence: TGTGCTCTTGGGGAACTGTATCTACTTGTACTGGGGGTCTCGTACACCGATAAACTCATCTTT. Protein: CALGELYLLVLGVSYTDKLIF.

This clone was picked up a small number of times. A far larger clone is one nucleotide away, so this likely arose from a read error. V is TRDV2 and J is TRDJ1; 10 positions agree with TRDD3. The germline V gene encodes CDR1 GEAIGNYY and CDR2 EKD. The CDR3 is 18 amino acids. This CDR3 is CACDTVLGGYGSTDKLTF. In nucleotides, the CDR3 is TGTGCCTGTGACACTGTACTCGGGGGATACGGGTCCACCGATAAACTCACCTTT.

On this clone itself: For this DNA, TCRdb reports the protein of a much larger clone, which diverges at residue 17, most likely from a read error; the protein presented here is translated directly from the DNA. This chain connects TRDV3 to TRDJ1, with TRDD3 identical over 7 bases. This CDR3 spans 18 amino acids. CDR1 and CDR2 (germline): TVYSNPD, GDNSRS (reference sequence). The DNA of the CDR3 is TGTGCCTTGCTCATCCTAGCAAATGGGGGACAGTACACCGATAAACTCACCTTT. Protein: CALLILANGGQYTDKLTF.

This clone has just a few counts. Just one base apart from a much larger clone, this may be a read error. Other DNA sequences in the sample encode the same CDR3. The rearrangement joins TRDV1 to TRDJ1; D is possibly TRDD3 (6 bases). The CDR3 runs to 11 residues. Germline assignment: CDR1 TSWWSYY and CDR2 QGS. This CDR3 is CALGGTDKLIF. For the CDR3, the DNA is TGTGCCCTTGGGGGCACCGATAAACTCATCTTT.

As concerns this clone: A read error likely explains why the TCRdb protein, taken from a much larger clone, differs from this DNA's translation at residue 7; the protein shown is translated from the DNA. V is TRDV1 and J is TRDJ1; 7 bases agree with TRDD3. CDR1 TSWWSYY and CDR2 QGS come from the germline V gene. The CDR3 length is 20 residues. V lost 1 base, J lost 0 bases, and 17 bases stayed unmatched. The CDR3 nucleotides are TGTGCTCTTGGGGAACCACGACTGGGGATGGGGGGGGCAAACACCGATAAACTCATCTTT. Protein: CALGEPRLGMGGANTDKLIF.

In its sample, this clone was seen a few times. Translating this DNA gives a protein that differs at residue 17 from the TCRdb one, which belongs to a much larger clone; a read error is likely, and the protein shown is this translation. The chain combines TRDV1 with TRDJ1, with 8 bases matching TRDD3. This CDR3 contains 19 residues. Germline V CDR1 and CDR2: TSWWSYY, QGS. The CDR3 coding sequence is TGTGCTCTTGGGGAACCTTCGCTACTGGGGGGCCCGGGGACCGATAAACCCATCTTT. It codes for CALGEPSLLGGPGTDKPIF.

For this clone: A far larger clone differs by one base, so this is likely a read error. The chain carries TRDV1 and TRDJ1; 7 nucleotides agree with TRDD3. This CDR3 contains 22 residues. Trimming at V came to 4 bases and at J to 0 bases, leaving 26 bases not matched to a gene. The germline V gene has CDR1 TSWWSYY and CDR2 QGS. The CDR3 coding sequence is TGTGCTCTTGGGGTATTCCATTCTCATACTGGGGAATACAAGAAGCACACCGATAAACTCATCTTT. It encodes CALGVFHSHTGEYKKHTDKLIF.

Worth noting for this clone: A much larger clone sits a single nucleotide away, making a read error possible. The chain has TRDV1 and TRDJ1; a possible D gene is TRDD3 (6 bases). The length of the CDR3 is 21 residues. Germline CDR1 is TSWWSYY and CDR2 is QGS. The CDR3 nucleotides are TGTGCTCTTGGGGAACTACCCTCCATAAGGGATAATTGGGCGTACACCGATAAACCCATCTTT. Amino acid sequence: CALGELPSIRDNWAYTDKPIF.

This clone has a handful of counts. A far larger clone differs by one base, so this is likely a read error. The chain links TRDV2 to TRDJ3; 8 positions agree with TRDD3. The germline CDR1 and CDR2 sequences are GEAIGNYY and EKD. The CDR3 extends over 21 amino acids. V lost 0 bases, J lost 2 bases, and 14 bases stayed unmatched. The CDR3 DNA follows: TGTGCCTGTGACACCGTCGGCTTACTGGGGGTGAACCCCTGGGACACCCGACAGATGTTTTTC. This gives the protein CACDTVGLLGVNPWDTRQMFF.

With respect to this clone: This likely reflects a read error, since a far larger clone is one base away. The CDR3 nucleotides read TGTGCTCTTGGGGGAGGCCTTCTGGAGTGGGGTACTGGGGGATACAGAATCGATAAACTCATCTTT. Protein sequence: CALGGGLLEWGTGGYRIDKLIF. The chain combines TRDV1 with TRDJ1; TRDD3 matches at 12 bases. Germline V gene data show CDR1 as TSWWSYY and CDR2 as QGS. J gave up 4 bases and V 4 bases, and 25 bases lay outside the gene matches. The CDR3 length is 22 residues.

The table lists this clone with a few counts. One base separates it from a far larger clone, so it is likely a read error. In the same sample, other DNA sequences code for this CDR3. Here the CDR3 DNA reads TGTGCCTGTGACACTGTACTCGGGGGATACGGGTCCACTGATAAACTCATCTTT. Encoded protein: CACDTVLGGYGSTDKLIF. This chain uses TRDV2 with TRDJ1, with 10 positions matching TRDD3. Trimming cost V 1 base and J 5 bases; bases outside gene matches: 15. The CDR3 has 18 residues. Looked up from germline, CDR1 is GEAIGNYY and CDR2 is EKD.

Comment on this clone: The TCRdb record carries a much larger clone's protein, which differs from this DNA's translation at residue 18; a read error is the likely cause, and the protein listed here is the DNA translation. The chain couples TRDV1 to TRDJ1, with TRDD3 matching over 8 bases. Per the germline V gene, CDR1 is TSWWSYY and CDR2 is QGS. This CDR3 has 20 amino acids. The CDR3 loop reads CALGEPGPLLLGDNTDKFIF. CDR3 bases: TGTGCTCTTGGGGAACCAGGGCCCCTACTCCTGGGGGACAACACCGATAAATTCATCTTT.

As for this clone: The protein TCRdb gives is from a much larger clone and does not agree with this DNA's translation at residue 16, likely a read error; the protein shown here comes from the DNA. The genes are TRDV3 and TRDJ1; TRDD3 matches at 7 bases. The germline CDR1 and CDR2 sequences are TVYSNPD and GDNSRS (reference sequence). The CDR3 totals 18 residues. In DNA form, the CDR3 reads TGTGCCTTGCTCATCCTAGCAAATGGGGGACAGTACACCGATAAATTCATCTTT. Translating gives CALLILANGGQYTDKFIF.

Note on this clone: It may be a read error: a sequence one base away is much more abundant. Other DNA sequences from this sample encode an identical CDR3 as well. The chain recombines TRDV1 with TRDJ1, with 12 bases aligning to TRDD3. CDR3 size: 27 residues. Germline V lookup: CDR1 TSWWSYY, CDR2 QGS. J gave up 0 bases and V 1 base, and 33 bases lay outside the gene matches. The CDR3 DNA is TGTGCTCTTGGGGAACCCCATCCCATCACTGTACTGGGGGATACTGCTCGGGAGTTCGGGTACACCGATAAACTCATCTTT. As protein: CALGEPHPITVLGDTAREFGYTDKLIF.